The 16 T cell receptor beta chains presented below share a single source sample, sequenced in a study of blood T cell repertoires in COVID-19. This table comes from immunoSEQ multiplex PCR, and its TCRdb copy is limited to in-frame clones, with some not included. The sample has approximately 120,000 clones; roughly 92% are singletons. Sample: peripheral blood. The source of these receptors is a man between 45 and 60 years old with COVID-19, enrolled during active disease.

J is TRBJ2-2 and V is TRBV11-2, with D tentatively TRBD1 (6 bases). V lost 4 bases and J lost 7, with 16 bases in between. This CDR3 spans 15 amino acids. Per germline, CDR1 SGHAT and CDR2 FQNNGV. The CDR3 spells CASSSNSGTFGELFF. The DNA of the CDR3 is TGTGCCAGCAGCTCTAACTCGGGGACATTCGGGGAGCTGTTTTTT.

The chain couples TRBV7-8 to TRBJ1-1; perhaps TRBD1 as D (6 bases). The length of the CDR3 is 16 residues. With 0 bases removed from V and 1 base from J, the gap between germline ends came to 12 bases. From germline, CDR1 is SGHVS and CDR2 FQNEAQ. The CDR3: CASSLARGLGNTEAFF. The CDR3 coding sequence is TGTGCCAGCAGCTTAGCCAGGGGCCTAGGGAACACTGAAGCTTTCTTT.

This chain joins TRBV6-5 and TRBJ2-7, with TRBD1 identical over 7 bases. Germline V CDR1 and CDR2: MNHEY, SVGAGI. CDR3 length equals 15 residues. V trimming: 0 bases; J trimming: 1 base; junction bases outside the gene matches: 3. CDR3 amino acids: CASSYSVTGSYEQYF. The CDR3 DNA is TGTGCCAGCAGTTACTCGGTGACAGGGTCCTACGAGCAGTACTTC.

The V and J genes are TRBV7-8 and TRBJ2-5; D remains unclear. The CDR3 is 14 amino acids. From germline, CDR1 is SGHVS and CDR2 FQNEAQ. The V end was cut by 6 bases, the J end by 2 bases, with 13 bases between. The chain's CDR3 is CASSYHYKQETQYF. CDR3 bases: TGTGCCAGCAGTTACCACTATAAGCAAGAGACCCAGTACTTC.

CDR3 nucleotide sequence: TGTGCCAGCAGCGGGACAGGAGACCAGCACTATGGCTACACCTTC. It yields the protein CASSGTGDQHYGYTF. This chain links TRBV9 with TRBJ1-2, with 7 bases matching TRBD1. CDR3 size: 15 residues. V lost 3 bases, J lost 3 bases, and 8 bases stayed unmatched. The germline gives CDR1 SGDLS, CDR2 YYNGEE.

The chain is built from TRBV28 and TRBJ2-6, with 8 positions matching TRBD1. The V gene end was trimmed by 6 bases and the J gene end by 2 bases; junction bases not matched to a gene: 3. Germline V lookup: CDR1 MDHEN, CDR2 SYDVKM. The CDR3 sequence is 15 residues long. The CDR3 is CASSPGGTGANVLTF. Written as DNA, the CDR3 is TGTGCCAGCAGCCCAGGGGGCACTGGGGCCAACGTCCTGACTTTC.

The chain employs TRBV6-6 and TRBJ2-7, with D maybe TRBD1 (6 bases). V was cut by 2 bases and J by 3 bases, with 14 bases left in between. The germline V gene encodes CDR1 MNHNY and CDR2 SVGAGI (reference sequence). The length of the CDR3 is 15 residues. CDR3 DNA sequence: TGTGCCAGCAGTTACGCGGGCAGACAGGACTACGAGCAGTACTTC. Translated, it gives CASSYAGRQDYEQYF.

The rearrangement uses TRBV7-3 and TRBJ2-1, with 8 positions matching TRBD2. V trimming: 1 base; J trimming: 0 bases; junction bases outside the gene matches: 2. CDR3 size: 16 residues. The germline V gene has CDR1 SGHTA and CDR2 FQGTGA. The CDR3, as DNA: TGTGCCAGCAGCTTAAGTGCGGGGGGCTCCTACAATGAGCAGTTCTTC. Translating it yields CASSLSAGGSYNEQFF.

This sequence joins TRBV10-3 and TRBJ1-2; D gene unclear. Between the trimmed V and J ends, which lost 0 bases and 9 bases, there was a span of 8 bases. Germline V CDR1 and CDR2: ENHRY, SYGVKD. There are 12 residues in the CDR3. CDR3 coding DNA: TGTGCCATCAGTGAGTCGCGGGTTAGCTACACCTTC. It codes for CAISESRVSYTF.

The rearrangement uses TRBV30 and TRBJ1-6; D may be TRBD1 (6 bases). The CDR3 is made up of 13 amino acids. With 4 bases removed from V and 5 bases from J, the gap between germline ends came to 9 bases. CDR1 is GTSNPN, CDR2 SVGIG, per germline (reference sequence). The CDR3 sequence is CAWKDSHNSPLHF. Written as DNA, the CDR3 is TGTGCCTGGAAGGACAGTCATAATTCACCCCTCCACTTT. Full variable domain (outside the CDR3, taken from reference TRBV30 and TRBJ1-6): SQTIHQWPATLVQPVGSPLSLECTVEGTSNPNLYWYRQAAGRGLQLLFYSVGIGQISSEVPQNLSASRPQDRQFILSSKKLLLSDSGFYLCAWKDSHNSPLHFGNGTRLTVT.

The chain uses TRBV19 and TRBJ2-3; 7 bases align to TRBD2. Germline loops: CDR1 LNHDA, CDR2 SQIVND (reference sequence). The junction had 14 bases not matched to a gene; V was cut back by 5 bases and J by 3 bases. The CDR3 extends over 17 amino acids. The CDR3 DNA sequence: TGTGCCAGTAGTTCCCTCCCGTCAGCGGGAAGAACAGATACGCAGTATTTT. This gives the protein CASSSLPSAGRTDTQYF.

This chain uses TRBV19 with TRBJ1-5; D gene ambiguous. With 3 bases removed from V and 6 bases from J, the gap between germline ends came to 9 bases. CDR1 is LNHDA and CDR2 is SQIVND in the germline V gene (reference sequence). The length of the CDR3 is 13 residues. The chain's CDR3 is CASSMGGFQPQHF. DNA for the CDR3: TGTGCCAGTAGTATGGGAGGGTTTCAGCCCCAGCATTTT.

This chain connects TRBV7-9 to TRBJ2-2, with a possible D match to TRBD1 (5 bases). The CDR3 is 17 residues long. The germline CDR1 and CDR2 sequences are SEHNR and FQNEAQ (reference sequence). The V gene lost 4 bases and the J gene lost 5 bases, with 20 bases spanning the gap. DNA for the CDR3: TGTGCCAGCAGCTCCAACGGACAATTAGGGGAAACCGGGGAGCTGTTTTTT. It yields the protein CASSSNGQLGETGELFF. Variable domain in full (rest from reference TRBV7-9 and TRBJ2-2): DTGVSQNPRHKITKRGQNVTFRCDPISEHNRLYWYRQTLGQGPEFLTYFQNEAQLEKSRLLSDRFSAERPKGSFSTLEIQRTEQGDSAMYLCASSSNGQLGETGELFFGEGSRLTVL.

CDR3 in amino acids: CASSSRSYNEQFF. The CDR3 DNA reads as TGTGCCAGTAGTTCTAGGTCCTACAATGAGCAGTTCTTC. The rearrangement links TRBV19 to TRBJ2-1; no reliable D call. From germline, CDR1 is LNHDA and CDR2 SQIVND (reference sequence). The CDR3 is 13 amino acids. V was cut by 5 bases and J by 1 base, with 6 bases left in between.

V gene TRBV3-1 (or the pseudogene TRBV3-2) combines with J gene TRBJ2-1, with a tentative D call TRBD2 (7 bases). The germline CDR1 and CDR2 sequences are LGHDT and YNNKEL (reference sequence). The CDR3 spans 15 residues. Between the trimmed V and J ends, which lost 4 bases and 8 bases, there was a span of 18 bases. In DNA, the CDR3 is TGTGCCAGCAGCCCCCGGACAAGGGGGGGCGATGAGCAGTTCTTC. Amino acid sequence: CASSPRTRGGDEQFF.

The CDR3 nucleotides are TGTGCCTGGAGCGCCGGGTGGCGGGAGTCTGGCACAGATACGCAGTATTTT. Its protein is CAWSAGWRESGTDTQYF. This chain links TRBV30 with TRBJ2-3, with TRBD2 identical over 7 bases. CDR1 GTSNPN and CDR2 SVGIG come from the germline V gene (reference sequence). V trimming: 3 bases; J trimming: 1 base; junction bases outside the gene matches: 13. The CDR3 loop spans 17 amino acids. Looking up the rest from reference TRBV30 and TRBJ2-3 gives the full variable domain: SQTIHQWPATLVQPVGSPLSLECTVEGTSNPNLYWYRQAAGRGLQLLFYSVGIGQISSEVPQNLSASRPQDRQFILSSKKLLLSDSGFYLCAWSAGWRESGTDTQYFGPGTRLTVL.